Sequencing of this T cell receptor beta chain was carried out in a study of lymphopenia after photon versus proton radiotherapy. Study-wide results and limits: Only patients who died were analyzed for survival; proton advantage is unproven. Photon-treated patients lost naive T cells and TCR diversity; proton-treated stayed stable. After the lymphocyte nadir, photon-treated repertoires showed oligoclonal expansion, especially of CD8+ Temra cells. Post-nadir TCR diversity decline inversely tracked overall survival among those who died.

Method: immunoSEQ multiplex PCR; TCRdb's copy keeps in-frame clones and lacks some. Of about 27,000 clones in the sample, about 91% were seen once. On this clone itself: Its matching antigen is unknown.

Germline V CDR1 and CDR2: LGHNT, FRNRAP. V dropped 2 bases and J dropped 0; count of bases not matched to a gene: 0. The CDR3 is 15 amino acids. This sequence originates from a man aged 45 to 65 with gastric cancer. The V and J genes are TRBV12-5 and TRBJ1-3; 8 bases fit TRBD1. Source: peripheral blood, taken from a patient treated with photon-based radiotherapy. The CDR3: CASGLQGASGNTIYF. The CDR3 DNA is TGTGCTAGTGGTTTGCAGGGGGCCTCTGGAAACACCATATATTTT.